The 28 T cell receptor beta chains in this list originate from one sample, sequenced in a study of T cell responses to AZD1222 COVID-19 vaccine (dated by TCRdb to about 2021). Libraries were made using the immunoSEQ multiplex PCR assay. Sourced from immuneACCESS, this table was stored by TCRdb with only in-frame sequences that have V and J called. A share of the clones is absent; for the studies checked, an unresolved V gene accounts for under half, and the remainder has no known explanation. The table for this sample lists 95,000 to 100,000 clones; around 83% of them were counted only once. The leading ten clones occupy approximately 1.3% of the sample. The sample's time point label, in plain terms: baseline before first vaccination. Sequencing used peripheral blood, obtained on day 0 of AZD1222 vaccination. These receptor sequences come from an adult in good health.

The V gene is TRBV12-3 or TRBV12-4, the J gene TRBJ2-7; 7 bases match TRBD1. V shed 6 bases, J shed 6 bases, and the junction held 5 bases outside the gene matches. The CDR3 covers 12 residues. CDR3 sequence reads: CASSPTGSEQYF. DNA for the CDR3: TGTGCCAGCAGCCCGACAGGGTCCGAGCAGTACTTC.

The chain links TRBV7-3 to TRBJ2-1, with a weak D call TRBD2 (5 bases). CDR3 size: 14 residues. V was cut by 5 bases and J by 5 bases, with 13 bases left in between. Germline V lookup: CDR1 SGHTA, CDR2 FQGTGA. CDR3 in DNA: TGTGCCAGCAGCCCCGGCAGCGGAAACAATGAGCAGTTCTTC. Amino acid sequence: CASSPGSGNNEQFF. The variable domain in full, completed from reference TRBV7-3 and TRBJ2-1, reads GAGVSQTPSNKVTEKGKYVELRCDPISGHTALYWYRQSLGQGPEFLIYFQGTGAADDSGLPNDRFFAVRPEGSVSTLKIQRTERGDSAVYLCASSPGSGNNEQFFGPGTRLTVL.

The CDR3 loop is CASTHRDSVFSDTQYF. The CDR3 nucleotides read TGTGCCAGCACCCACCGGGACTCCGTTTTTTCAGATACGCAGTATTTT. This chain connects TRBV28 to TRBJ2-3, with a weak D call TRBD2 (6 bases). Between the trimmed V and J ends, which lost 7 bases and 4 bases, there was a span of 21 bases. The CDR3 contains 16 residues. CDR1 is MDHEN, CDR2 SYDVKM, per germline.

The chain recombines TRBV5-1 with TRBJ1-3; tentative D call: TRBD1 (5 bases). The CDR3 totals 13 residues. Trimming cost V 4 bases and J 7 bases, with 12 bases left between them. The V gene's germline CDR1 is SGHRS and CDR2 YFSETQ. CDR3 DNA sequence: TGCGCCAGCAGCCCAGGGTCGGGGAACACCATATATTTT. This sequence encodes CASSPGSGNTIYF. Full variable domain (remainder filled in from reference TRBV5-1 and TRBJ1-3): KAGVTQTPRYLIKTRGQQVTLSCSPISGHRSVSWYQQTPGQGLQFLFEYFSETQRNKGNFPGRFSGRQFSNSRSEMNVSTLELGDSALYLCASSPGSGNTIYFGEGSWLTVV.

The V gene is TRBV11-3, the J gene TRBJ2-7, with unresolved D. Germline V gene data show CDR1 as SGHNT and CDR2 as YENEEA. With 2 bases removed from V and 4 bases from J, the gap between germline ends came to 6 bases. The CDR3 is made up of 12 amino acids. CDR3 region: CASSLTGYEQYF. DNA of the CDR3: TGTGCCAGCAGCTTAACCGGATACGAGCAGTACTTC.

The V gene is TRBV24-1, the J gene TRBJ1-6; the match to TRBD1 covers 8 bases. This CDR3 region has 15 residues. V was clipped by 7 bases and J by 7 bases; unmatched bases: 8. The germline CDR1 and CDR2 sequences are KGHDR and SFDVKD. The CDR3 DNA reads as TGTGCCACCAGGACCGAGGACAGGGTGAATTCACCCCTCCACTTT. Its protein product is CATRTEDRVNSPLHF.

V is TRBV28 and J is TRBJ1-1; possible D gene TRBD1, 5 bases. CDR1 MDHEN and CDR2 SYDVKM come from the germline V gene. CDR3 length: 15 residues. V lost 8 bases to trimming and J lost 5 bases, with 21 bases between them. In DNA form, the CDR3 reads TGTGCCAGCTTCTCGGAAGGGGAGGCAAGGACTGAAGCTTTCTTT. Protein sequence: CASFSEGEARTEAFF.

This rearrangement joins TRBV2 to TRBJ1-2; 9 bases match TRBD1. CDR1 and CDR2 from the germline V gene are SNHLY and FYNNEI. This CDR3 is 15 amino acids long. Trimming at V came to 4 bases and at J to 6 bases, leaving 9 bases not matched to a gene. The CDR3 bases are TGTGCCAGCAGTGTCAGGGGACAGGGAAGTGATGGCTACACCTTC. Amino acid sequence: CASSVRGQGSDGYTF.

The chain carries TRBV5-6 and TRBJ2-7; D unclear. The CDR3 totals 13 residues. The germline V and J ends were trimmed by 0 bases and 3 bases, with 7 bases remaining between them. From germline, CDR1 is SGHDT and CDR2 YYEEEE. For the CDR3, the DNA is TGTGCCAGCAGCTTGGGGCGGCTCTACGAGCAGTACTTC. Encoded protein: CASSLGRLYEQYF.

This clone was seen just once. The CDR3 protein is CAWSVRGGTTNEKLFF. CDR3 DNA: TGTGCCTGGAGTGTGAGGGGCGGGACCACTAATGAAAAACTGTTTTTT. The chain links TRBV30 to TRBJ1-4, with D tentatively TRBD1 (5 bases). The germline V and J ends were trimmed by 0 bases and 2 bases, with 13 bases remaining between them. The CDR3 is 16 residues long. Germline V gene sequence: CDR1 GTSNPN, CDR2 SVGIG (reference sequence). Together with reference TRBV30 and TRBJ1-4, the CDR3 gives the full variable domain: SQTIHQWPATLVQPVGSPLSLECTVEGTSNPNLYWYRQAAGRGLQLLFYSVGIGQISSEVPQNLSASRPQDRQFILSSKKLLLSDSGFYLCAWSVRGGTTNEKLFFGSGTQLSVL.

The chain couples TRBV21-1 to TRBJ1-6; TRBD1 is the table's D call, not checked against the DNA. TRBV21-1 is an annotated pseudogene. CDR3 size: 18 residues. In nucleotides, the CDR3 is TGTGCCAGCAGCAAAAAGGGGGACAGCAACTCCTATAATTCACCCCTCCACTTT. This gives the protein CASSKKGDSNSYNSPLHF.

This clone appeared once. V gene TRBV24-1 combines with J gene TRBJ1-1; TRBD1 might be the D (6 bases). V lost 4 bases and J 6 bases, leaving 17 bases between the germline ends. Germline V gives CDR1 KGHDR, CDR2 SFDVKD. This CDR3 is built from 15 residues. In nucleotides, the CDR3 is TGTGCCACCAGTGACCTAAATTCAGGGGAGGCTGAAGCTTTCTTT. Its protein product is CATSDLNSGEAEAFF.

The CDR3 DNA sequence: TGTGCCAGCAGCGTAGATCCAGGGGGAAACACTGAAGCTTTCTTT. Translated: CASSVDPGGNTEAFF. The chain couples TRBV9 to TRBJ1-1; 7 bases align to TRBD1. The CDR3 loop spans 15 amino acids. Germline CDR1 is SGDLS and CDR2 is YYNGEE. With 0 bases clipped from V and 2 bases from J, the junction kept 4 bases outside the gene matches.

V gene TRBV12-3 or TRBV12-4 combines with J gene TRBJ1-2; D not certain. The CDR3 contains 11 residues. Trimming removed 6 bases at V and 5 bases at J, with 7 bases between. The CDR3 sequence is CASSTAYGYTF. CDR3 nucleotide sequence: TGTGCCAGCAGCACAGCTTATGGCTACACCTTC.

This clone was recorded a few times. This chain joins TRBV7-9 and TRBJ1-2; TRBD1 matches 7 bases. Per germline, CDR1 SEHNR and CDR2 FQNEAQ (reference sequence). The CDR3 has 16 amino acids. Unmatched junction bases numbered 10, after V lost 2 bases and J lost 4 bases. CDR3: CASSLRGQRGSYGYTF. CDR3 DNA sequence: TGTGCCAGCAGCTTACGGGGACAGCGTGGATCCTATGGCTACACCTTC.

The chain links TRBV27 to TRBJ2-3, with D possibly being TRBD2 (5 bases). The germline V gene has CDR1 MNHEY and CDR2 SMNVEV (reference sequence). The germline V and J ends were trimmed by 2 bases and 2 bases, with 11 bases remaining between them. This CDR3 is built from 15 residues. The CDR3 DNA sequence: TGTGCCAGCAGTTTAAGGAGCGGAAACACAGATACGCAGTATTTT. Protein sequence: CASSLRSGNTDTQYF.

This rearrangement joins TRBV11-3 to TRBJ2-2; D not certain. In germline, CDR1 is SGHNT, CDR2 YENEEA. With 3 bases removed from V and 1 base from J, the gap between germline ends came to 0 bases. The CDR3 loop spans 12 amino acids. CDR3 residues: CASSLNTGELFF. The CDR3 DNA sequence: TGTGCCAGCAGCTTGAACACCGGGGAGCTGTTTTTT.

This clone was seen just once. The CDR3 spells CASSVLSPLHF. The CDR3 nucleotides read TGTGCCAGCAGTGTACTCTCACCCCTCCACTTT. The chain has TRBV2 and TRBJ1-6, with no clear D. Trimming took off 4 bases at V and 10 bases at J, with 5 bases between the two ends. CDR1 SNHLY and CDR2 FYNNEI come from the germline V gene. CDR3 length: 11 amino acids.

V and J are TRBV2 and TRBJ1-1; D unclear. The CDR3 loop spans 12 amino acids. V gave up 3 bases and J gave up 11 bases, with 13 bases separating them. Germline lookup yields CDR1 SNHLY and CDR2 FYNNEI. The CDR3 bases are TGTGCCAGCAGTGACGTATTGTTGAACGCTTTCTTT. It specifies CASSDVLLNAFF.

The CDR3 region has the DNA TGTGCCAGCTCACCCCCCGGCGGGGGCGGCAATCAGCCCCAGCATTTT. It encodes CASSPPGGGGNQPQHF. The V gene is TRBV18, the J gene TRBJ1-5; possibly TRBD1 for D (6 bases). V shed 3 bases and J shed 2 bases, with 14 bases lying between them. CDR3 size: 16 residues. Germline loops: CDR1 KGHSH, CDR2 LQKENI.

DNA of the CDR3: TGTGCCAGCAGCTCCGGACAGGGAAGTTCGAATGAGCAGTTCTTC. This encodes CASSSGQGSSNEQFF. The V call is TRBV7-6, the J call TRBJ2-1; 8 nucleotides match TRBD1. The CDR3 has 15 residues. V lost 4 bases to trimming and J lost 7 bases; unmatched junction nucleotides: 9. The germline CDR1 and CDR2 sequences are SGHVS and FNYEAQ.

The chain uses TRBV9 and TRBJ1-1; D is perhaps TRBD1 (5 bases). V was pared by 5 bases and J by 4 bases, with 9 bases between. Germline CDR1 SGDLS, CDR2 YYNGEE. This CDR3 spans 12 amino acids. The chain's CDR3 is CASSGGSTEAFF. The CDR3 DNA is TGTGCCAGCAGTGGGGGTAGCACTGAAGCTTTCTTT.

J is TRBJ1-4 and V is TRBV3-1 (or the pseudogene TRBV3-2); 7 bases match TRBD1. Per germline, CDR1 LGHDT and CDR2 YNNKEL (reference sequence). J gave up 8 bases and V 1 base, and 7 bases lay outside the gene matches. The CDR3 is 15 residues long. Here the CDR3 DNA reads TGTGCCAGCAGCCAAGGTGACAGGGTGGGAGAAAAACTGTTTTTT. Translation gives CASSQGDRVGEKLFF.

V gene TRBV3-1 (or the pseudogene TRBV3-2) combines with J gene TRBJ1-2; D is unresolved. The V gene's germline CDR1 is LGHDT and CDR2 YNNKEL (reference sequence). The CDR3 consists of 16 residues. Trimming pared 0 bases from V and 2 bases from J, leaving 13 bases between. CDR3 sequence (DNA): TGTGCCAGCAGCCAAGATTCTTGGAGCAGAAACTATGGCTACACCTTC. It yields the protein CASSQDSWSRNYGYTF.

This clone was recorded only once. Written as DNA, the CDR3 is TGCGCCAGCAGCCAACAGGGGGCCGATTCACCCCTCCACTTT. It codes for CASSQQGADSPLHF. The chain uses TRBV5-1 and TRBJ1-6, with TRBD1 matching 9 bases. J lost 8 bases, V lost 4 bases, and 4 bases had no gene match. From germline, CDR1 is SGHRS and CDR2 YFSETQ. The CDR3 runs to 14 residues. Supplemented by reference TRBV5-1 and TRBJ1-6, the full variable domain reads KAGVTQTPRYLIKTRGQQVTLSCSPISGHRSVSWYQQTPGQGLQFLFEYFSETQRNKGNFPGRFSGRQFSNSRSEMNVSTLELGDSALYLCASSQQGADSPLHFGNGTRLTVT.

V and J are TRBV28 and TRBJ2-6; maybe TRBD1 (5 bases). This CDR3 contains 16 residues. The germline CDR1 and CDR2 sequences are MDHEN and SYDVKM. The V gene lost 6 bases and the J gene lost 4 bases, with 16 bases spanning the gap. CDR3 sequence reads: CASSPRVADGANVLTF. The CDR3 nucleotides are TGTGCCAGCAGCCCCAGGGTGGCGGACGGGGCCAACGTCCTGACTTTC.

V is TRBV6-4 and J is TRBJ1-6; TRBD1 is a possible D gene (5 bases). The germline gives CDR1 MRHNA, CDR2 SNTAGT. The CDR3 is 15 residues long. V lost 6 bases and J lost 0, with 9 bases in between. CDR3 in DNA: TGTGCCAGCAGGACAGAGAGCTCCTATAATTCACCCCTCCACTTT. Translation gives CASRTESSYNSPLHF.

V gene TRBV12-3 or TRBV12-4 combines with J gene TRBJ2-7; 13 bases agree with TRBD2. This CDR3 spans 13 amino acids. Trimming cost V 6 bases and J 6 bases; bases outside gene matches: 2. The CDR3: CASRLAGGAEQYF. Here the CDR3 DNA reads TGTGCCAGCAGACTAGCGGGAGGGGCCGAGCAGTACTTC.